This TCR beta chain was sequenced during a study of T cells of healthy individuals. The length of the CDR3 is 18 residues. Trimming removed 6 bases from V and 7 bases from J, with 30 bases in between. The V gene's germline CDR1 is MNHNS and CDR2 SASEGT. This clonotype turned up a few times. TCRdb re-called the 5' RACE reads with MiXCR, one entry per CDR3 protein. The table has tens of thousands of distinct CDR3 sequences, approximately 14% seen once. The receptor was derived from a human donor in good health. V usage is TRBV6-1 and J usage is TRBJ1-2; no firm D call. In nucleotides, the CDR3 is TGTGCCAGCAGCACCTCCGGTAGATCCGTCTCCCATGGCCCTGGCTACACCTTC. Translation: CASSTSGRSVSHGPGYTF.